This TCR beta chain was sequenced during a study of blood T cells in healthy people across ages. Primers used in a second PCR of about 7 to 11 cycles were a sample-barcoded 5' primer and a J-beta primer mix. Each CDR3 protein gets one entry after TCRdb re-called the 5' RACE reads with MiXCR. The repertoire holds about 840,000 distinct CDR3 sequences, with 25% to 35% as singletons. Each sample yielded at least 6 million isolated PBMCs. Germline V gene data show CDR1 as DFQATT and CDR2 as SNEGSKA (reference sequence). The CDR3 covers 16 residues. Germline trimming cut 6 bases from V and 5 bases from J; bases unmatched to any gene: 16. This clonotype has just a few counts. Separately, the same data were catalogued under a study of T cells of mothers and their children.

The gene calls are TRBV20-1 and TRBJ2-5, with TRBD2 matching 9 bases. The receptor's source is a woman aged 40 to 50 in good health. The specimen was blood. CDR3 sequence reads: CSAVQRASGESETQYF. In DNA, the CDR3 is TGCAGTGCCGTTCAACGGGCTAGCGGGGAATCGGAGACCCAGTACTTC.